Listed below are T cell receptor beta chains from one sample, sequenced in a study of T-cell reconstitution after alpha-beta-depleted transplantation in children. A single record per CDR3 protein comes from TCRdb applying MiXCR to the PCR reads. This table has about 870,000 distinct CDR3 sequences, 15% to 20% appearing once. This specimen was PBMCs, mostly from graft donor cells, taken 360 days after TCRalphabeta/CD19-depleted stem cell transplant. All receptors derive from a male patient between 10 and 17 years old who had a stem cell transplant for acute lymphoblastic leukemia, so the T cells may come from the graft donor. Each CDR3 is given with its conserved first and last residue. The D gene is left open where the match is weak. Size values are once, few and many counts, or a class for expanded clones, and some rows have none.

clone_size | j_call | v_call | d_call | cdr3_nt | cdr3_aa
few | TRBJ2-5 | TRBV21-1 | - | TGTGCCAGCAGCAAAGATGGTAGTCGCCCTTTC | CASSKDGSRPF
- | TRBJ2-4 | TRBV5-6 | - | TGTGCCAGCAGCTTGGGGCACCTTCAGTACTTC | CASSLGHLQYF
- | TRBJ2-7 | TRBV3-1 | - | TGTGCCAGCAGCCAACGACGGGGGGACATCCTTTATGAGCAGTACTTC | CASSQRRGDILYEQYF
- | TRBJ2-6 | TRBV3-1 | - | TGTGCCAGCTCCGGTATTTTTTCTGGGGCCAACGTCCTGACTTTC | CASSGIFSGANVLTF
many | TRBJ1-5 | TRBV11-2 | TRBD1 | TGTGCCAGCAGCTTAGCTCCGACAGGGAATCAGCCCCAGCATTTT | CASSLAPTGNQPQHF
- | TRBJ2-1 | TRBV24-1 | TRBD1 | TGTGCCACCAGTGATTTTCAGGGGGCGGGTAAATTCAATGAGCAGTTCTTC | CATSDFQGAGKFNEQFF
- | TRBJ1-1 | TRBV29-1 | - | TGCAGCGTTGGGGGGGGCTTTAGTTTCGCTTTCTTT | CSVGGGFSFAFF
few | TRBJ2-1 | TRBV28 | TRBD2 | TGTGCCAGCAGCCCAGCGGGGAGTCGGAACAATGAGCAGTTCTTC | CASSPAGSRNNEQFF
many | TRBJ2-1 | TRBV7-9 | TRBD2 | TGTGCCAGCAGCCCAATAGCGGGACTTAATGAGCAGTTCTTC | CASSPIAGLNEQFF
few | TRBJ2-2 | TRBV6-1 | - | TGTGCCAGCAGCCCCATATTCATGACTGCGAACACCGGGGAGCTGTTTTTT | CASSPIFMTANTGELFF
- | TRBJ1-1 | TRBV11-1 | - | TGTGCCAGCAGCCGAGTGGAAATGAACACTGAAGCTTTCTTT | CASSRVEMNTEAFF
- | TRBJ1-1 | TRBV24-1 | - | TGTGCCACCAGTGAAGGACCCAGGGGTCCCGCTTTCTTT | CATSEGPRGPAFF
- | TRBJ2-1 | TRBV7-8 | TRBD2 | TGTGCCAGCAGCTTAGCGAAGACGGGAGGGTTGGGTGAGCAGTTCTTC | CASSLAKTGGLGEQFF
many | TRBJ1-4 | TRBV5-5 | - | TGTGCCAGCACCTCTCGGGACAAGAATAATGAAAAACTGTTTTTT | CASTSRDKNNEKLFF
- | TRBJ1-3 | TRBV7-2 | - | TGTGCCAGCAGCCCTAGGGACACCGGCTCTGGAAACACCATATATTTT | CASSPRDTGSGNTIYF
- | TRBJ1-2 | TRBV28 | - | TGTGCCAGCAGTCCCTTGTTCAGCTATCGGTACACCTTC | CASSPLFSYRYTF
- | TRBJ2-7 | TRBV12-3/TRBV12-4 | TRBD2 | TGTGCCAGCAGATCTCCGGGACTAGTAAAAAGCGAGCAGTACTTC | CASRSPGLVKSEQYF
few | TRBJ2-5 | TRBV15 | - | TGTGCCACCAGCAAGTACAGGGAAGAGACCCAGTACTTC | CATSKYREETQYF
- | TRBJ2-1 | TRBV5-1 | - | TGCGCCAGCTCAGTTAACCACAATGAGCAGTTCTTC | CASSVNHNEQFF
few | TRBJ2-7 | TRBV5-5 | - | TGTGCCAGCAGCTTGGAGAGGGCGCAGGGTCCATCCTACGAGCAGTACTTC | CASSLERAQGPSYEQYF
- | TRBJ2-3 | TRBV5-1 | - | TGCGCCAGCAGCTCGGCGACTATCGGCAGCACAGATACGCAGTATTTT | CASSSATIGSTDTQYF
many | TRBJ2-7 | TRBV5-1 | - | TGTGCCAGCAGTTTTAGGGGCTACGAGCAGTACTTC | CASSFRGYEQYF
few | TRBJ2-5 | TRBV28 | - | TGTGCCAGCAGTTCTCCGGACCTGAAGACCCAGTACTTC | CASSSPDLKTQYF
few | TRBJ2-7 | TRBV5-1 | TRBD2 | TGCGCCAGCAGCCCGGCACTAGCGGGATACGAGCAGTACTTC | CASSPALAGYEQYF
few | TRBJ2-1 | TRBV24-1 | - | TGTGCCACCAGTGTCAGGGGTAGGTATGAGCAGTTCTTC | CATSVRGRYEQFF
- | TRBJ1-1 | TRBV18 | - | TGTGCCAGCTTCGGGAAGAACACTGAAGCTTTCTTT | CASFGKNTEAFF
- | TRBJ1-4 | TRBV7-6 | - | TGTGCCAGCAGCCGACAGGCGGTATCTGAAAAACTGTTTTTT | CASSRQAVSEKLFF
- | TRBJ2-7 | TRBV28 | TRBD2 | TGTGCCAGCAGTTTAACTTCAGCGGGGCGCTCCTACGAGCAGTACTTC | CASSLTSAGRSYEQYF
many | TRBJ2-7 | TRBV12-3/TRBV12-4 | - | TGTGCCAGCAGTTTGGACCGCCTCTACTACGAGCAGTACTTC | CASSLDRLYYEQYF
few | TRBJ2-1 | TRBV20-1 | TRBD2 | TGCAGTGCTTGGACTAGCGGGAGATGGAGCTCCTACAATGAGCAGTTCTTC | CSAWTSGRWSSYNEQFF
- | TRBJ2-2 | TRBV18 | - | TGTGCCAGCTCAGGGGACTGGACCTCGGCGAACACCGGGGAGCTGTTTTTT | CASSGDWTSANTGELFF
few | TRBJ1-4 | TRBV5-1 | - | TGCGCCAGCAGCCCGACCCGGGTCTCGAATGAAAAACTGTTTTTT | CASSPTRVSNEKLFF
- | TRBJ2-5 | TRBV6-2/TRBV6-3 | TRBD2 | TGTGCCAGCAGTTCGGGACTAGCGGGAGGAAAGACCCAGTACTTC | CASSSGLAGGKTQYF
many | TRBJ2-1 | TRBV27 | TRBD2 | TGTGCCAGCAGAAGGGACTACTACAATGAGCAGTTCTTC | CASRRDYYNEQFF
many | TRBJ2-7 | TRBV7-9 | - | TGTGCCAGCAGCCCAACGGCCACCTACGAGCAGTACTTC | CASSPTATYEQYF
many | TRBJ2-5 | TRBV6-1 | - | TGTGCCAGCAGCTCCGTGATTGAGACAGCCCAAGAGACCCAGTACTTC | CASSSVIETAQETQYF
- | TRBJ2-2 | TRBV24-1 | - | TGTGCCACCAGTCCCGATCAGCTGAACACCGGGGAGCTGTTTTTT | CATSPDQLNTGELFF
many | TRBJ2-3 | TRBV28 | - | TGTGCCAGCAGTTATGCGAATTCCCCGGATACGCAGTATTTT | CASSYANSPDTQYF
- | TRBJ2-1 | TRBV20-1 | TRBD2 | TGCAGTGCTAGCGCGGGAGGCCCCTACGATGAGCAGTTCTTC | CSASAGGPYDEQFF
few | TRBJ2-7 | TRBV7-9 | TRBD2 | TGTGCCAGCAGCCCCATTGGCGGGAGGGCATCCCACGAGCAGTACTTC | CASSPIGGRASHEQYF
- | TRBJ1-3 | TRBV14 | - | TGTGCCAGCAGCCAAATTCTACCCCACTACAGGCCTGGAAACACCATATATTTT | CASSQILPHYRPGNTIYF
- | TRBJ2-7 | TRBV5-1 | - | TGCGCCAGCAGCTTGGACGGGCAGGGTGGCGAGCAGTACTTC | CASSLDGQGGEQYF
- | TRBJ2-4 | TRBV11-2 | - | TGTGCCAGCAGCGTATTTGTGGGACGCCCCCCTCTAGCCAAAAACATTCAGTACTTC | CASSVFVGRPPLAKNIQYF
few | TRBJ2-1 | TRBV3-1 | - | TGTGCCAGCAGCGTCCTACGGGCGCGCAATGAGCAGTTCTTC | CASSVLRARNEQFF
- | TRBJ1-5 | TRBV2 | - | TGTGCCAGCAGCCCAGGCTGGCGGGAGCAGCCCCAGCATTTT | CASSPGWREQPQHF
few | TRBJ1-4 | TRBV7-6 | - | TGTGCCAGCTCCCGGGTCGGGGAGACTAATGAAAAACTGTTTTTT | CASSRVGETNEKLFF
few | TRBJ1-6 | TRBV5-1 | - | TGCGCCAGCAGCTTCGGACATTCGGGCTCCTATAATTCACCCCTCCACTTT | CASSFGHSGSYNSPLHF
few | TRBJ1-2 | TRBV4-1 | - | TGCGCCAGCAGCCAACCGGCGGATGATGGCTACACCTTC | CASSQPADDGYTF
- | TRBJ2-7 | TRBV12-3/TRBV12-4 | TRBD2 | TGTGCCAGCAGTTCCCGGACTAGCACCGCTGAGGAGCAGTACTTC | CASSSRTSTAEEQYF